This T cell receptor (beta chain) was profiled in a study of vaccination and CD4 T cells after COVID-19. On the study more broadly: Samples taken post-COVID came a median about 98 days after diagnosis, ranging from 35 to 161. For control cultures, the treatment was a CEFX pool, an HIV-1 Nef pool, or no peptide.

This CDR3 comprises 15 residues. The V end lost 3 bases, the J end lost 2 bases, and 13 bases lay between the germline ends. Germline assignment: CDR1 LNHDA and CDR2 SQIVND (reference sequence). An Oncomine TCR Beta short-read assay was used to sequence the DNA from cultured CD4+ T cells. TCRdb re-derived calls from the PCR reads in MiXCR, one entry per CDR3 protein. The sample includes around 16,000 distinct CDR3 sequences, less than 75% of them seen just once. On this clonotype: Its antigen remains unknown.

This sample's treatment: approximately 9-day PBMC culture with coronavirus spike peptide pools or control peptides (ViraFEST assay). ViraFEST expanded antigen-specific T cells with peptide pools, then sequenced TCRs. Broader study findings: When vaccine-specific clones from convalescent patients were examined, 304 of 307 were spike mono-reactive.

Sequencing was done on a sample of CD4+ T cells from blood, cultured in vitro. This TCR was sampled from a human donor who had recovered from COVID-19. V is TRBV19 and J is TRBJ2-5; weak D call: TRBD1 (7 bases). CDR3 nucleotides: TGTGCCAGTAGTATGGAGGGGGCGCTTCAAGAGACCCAGTACTTC. Translation gives CASSMEGALQETQYF.